This T cell receptor beta chain was documented in a study of cytomegalovirus exposure and HLA in healthy donors. Study conclusions and caveats: An assumption of roughly uniform sequencing depth across donors underlay the presence/absence analyses. In a later analysis, compared with equally common non-associated chains, HLA-associated beta chains were more expanded. It emerged from a later analysis that several of the most significant clusters appeared to be linked to common viral pathogens. Confirmation in vitro established that a few CMV-associated chains were specific for CMV antigens.

Amplification used 60 Vbeta primers and 13 Jbeta primers. Some clones are missing from TCRdb's copy, which holds only in-frame ones; the method was immunoSEQ multiplex PCR. The repertoire holds fewer than 20,000 clones, with around 80% as singletons. Details on this clone: What it binds is not known.

Germline CDR1 SGHAT, CDR2 FQNNGV. The V end lost 2 bases, the J end lost 15 bases, and 17 bases lay between the germline ends. The CDR3 has 13 residues. The clonotype comes from a human donor in good health. The sequencing sample was made of PBMCs. The genes are TRBV11-2 and TRBJ2-1, with D possibly matching TRBD2 (6 bases). The CDR3 reads CASSLRRDFPGFF. The CDR3 bases are TGTGCCAGCAGCTTACGTAGGGACTTCCCCGGGTTCTTC.